Below are 9 T cell receptor beta chains sequenced from a single sample in a study of blood T cells in healthy people across ages. Alongside a J-beta primer mix, a sample-barcoded 5' primer served in a second PCR lasting about 7 to 11 cycles. TCRdb reanalysed the 5' RACE reads using MiXCR and keeps one entry per CDR3 protein. The table has more than 800,000 distinct CDR3 sequences, less than 35% seen once; the top ten hold 15% to 20%. Sequenced: blood. Source of these receptors: a woman aged 80 or over in good health.

This clonotype was detected many times. V usage is TRBV29-1 and J usage is TRBJ2-3; tentative D call: TRBD1 (5 bases). CDR1 and CDR2 (germline): SQVTM, ANQGSEA. Trimming stripped 6 bases from V and 0 bases from J, with 13 bases between. This CDR3 comprises 14 residues. The CDR3: CSVRPTASTDTQYF. In DNA form, the CDR3 reads TGCAGCGTGCGGCCGACAGCCAGCACAGATACGCAGTATTTT.

This clonotype was counted only a few times. Given a much more abundant clone one base away, this may be a read error. The V and J genes are TRBV20-1 and TRBJ2-5; D remains ambiguous. Germline lookup yields CDR1 DFQATT and CDR2 SNEGSKA (reference sequence). The CDR3 is 14 residues long. Trimming removed 4 bases at V and 11 bases at J, with 23 bases between. The CDR3 protein is CSAIQMGRLGEQYF. The CDR3 DNA sequence: TGCAGTGCTATTCAGATGGGTAGGCTGGGTGAGCAGTACTTC.

This chain connects TRBV12-5 to TRBJ2-1; no clear D. Germline-derived CDR1 and CDR2 are LGHNT and FRNRAP. The CDR3 is 11 amino acids. Trimming pared 5 bases from V and 12 bases from J, leaving 11 bases between. The CDR3 region has the DNA TGTGCTAGTGGTACGGACCAAGGGCAGTTCTTC. It translates to CASGTDQGQFF.

Many counts were recorded for this clonotype. The V gene is TRBV6-1, the J gene TRBJ2-5; 8 nucleotides match TRBD1. CDR3 length: 14 residues. V was pared by 6 bases and J by 4 bases, with 7 bases of the junction left unmatched. The V gene's germline CDR1 is MNHNS and CDR2 SASEGT. The CDR3 reads CASRLRGQGETQYF. In DNA, the CDR3 is TGTGCCAGCAGACTCCGCGGACAGGGAGAGACCCAGTACTTC.

This clonotype was found many times. The chain is built from TRBV9 and TRBJ2-5; 10 bases align to TRBD2. The germline V gene has CDR1 SGDLS and CDR2 YYNGEE. The V gene end was trimmed by 1 base and the J gene end by 5 bases; junction bases not matched to a gene: 5. The CDR3 covers 15 residues. CDR3 amino acids: CASSVRAGGPETQYF. The CDR3 nucleotides are TGTGCCAGCAGCGTAAGAGCGGGGGGGCCGGAGACCCAGTACTTC.

This clonotype showed up many times. This rearrangement joins TRBV27 to TRBJ2-7; 7 bases match TRBD2. In germline, CDR1 is MNHEY, CDR2 SMNVEV (reference sequence). This CDR3 is built from 15 residues. V was pared by 2 bases and J by 0 bases, with 4 bases of the junction left unmatched. DNA for the CDR3: TGTGCCAGCAGTTTAATGGGACTAAACTCCTACGAGCAGTACTTC. It specifies CASSLMGLNSYEQYF.

In this sample, this clonotype turned up once. The germline gene is not matched at one end of the junction; a read error may be the cause. The chain links TRBV15 to TRBJ2-1, with 8 bases fitting TRBD1. Germline assignment: CDR1 LNHNV and CDR2 YYDKDF (reference sequence). CDR3 size: 15 residues. CDR3 region: CTTSSQGTGGNEQFF. CDR3 nucleotides: TGTACCACCAGCAGTCAAGGGACAGGCGGAAATGAGCAGTTCTTC.

Ten or more counts support this clonotype. This chain links TRBV7-6 with TRBJ2-3, with TRBD2 identical over 7 bases. The CDR3 totals 13 residues. Per the germline V gene, CDR1 is SGHVS and CDR2 is FNYEAQ. The trim removed 5 bases at V and 4 bases at J, leaving 3 bases unmatched. In DNA, the CDR3 is TGTGCCAGCAGCGACCTAGCGGCAGATACGCAGTATTTT. Amino acid sequence: CASSDLAADTQYF.

This clonotype was observed at least ten times. This rearrangement joins TRBV20-1 to TRBJ1-2, with D unclear. V lost 0 bases, J lost 4 bases, and 12 bases lay in between. The germline V gene encodes CDR1 DFQATT and CDR2 SNEGSKA (reference sequence). The CDR3 totals 14 residues. The CDR3 loop is CSARDSRSLYGYTF. DNA for the CDR3: TGCAGTGCTAGAGATAGTCGTTCCCTCTATGGCTACACCTTC.